This record looks at one T cell receptor (beta chain) sequence and its context. Sequencing used immunoSEQ multiplex PCR; TCRdb keeps in-frame clones, though not all of them. The table records more than 45,000 clones, around 77% of them present only once. Germline-derived CDR1 and CDR2 are LGHNT and FRNRAP. The CDR3 consists of 14 residues. Trimming at V came to 5 bases and at J to 8 bases, leaving 3 bases not matched to a gene. This specimen comes from a study of OX40 agonist ivuxolimab in advanced cancers. The gene calls are TRBV12-5 and TRBJ2-3; 14 nucleotides line up with TRBD2. The receptor was isolated from an adult with an advanced solid tumor such as melanoma, head and neck, liver or kidney cancer. This specimen was CD4+ or CD8+ T cells sorted from blood, taken in a trial of the OX40 agonist ivuxolimab. The CDR3 loop reads CASGPGTSGGTQYF. The CDR3, as DNA: TGTGCTAGTGGTCCGGGGACTAGCGGGGGTACGCAGTATTTT.